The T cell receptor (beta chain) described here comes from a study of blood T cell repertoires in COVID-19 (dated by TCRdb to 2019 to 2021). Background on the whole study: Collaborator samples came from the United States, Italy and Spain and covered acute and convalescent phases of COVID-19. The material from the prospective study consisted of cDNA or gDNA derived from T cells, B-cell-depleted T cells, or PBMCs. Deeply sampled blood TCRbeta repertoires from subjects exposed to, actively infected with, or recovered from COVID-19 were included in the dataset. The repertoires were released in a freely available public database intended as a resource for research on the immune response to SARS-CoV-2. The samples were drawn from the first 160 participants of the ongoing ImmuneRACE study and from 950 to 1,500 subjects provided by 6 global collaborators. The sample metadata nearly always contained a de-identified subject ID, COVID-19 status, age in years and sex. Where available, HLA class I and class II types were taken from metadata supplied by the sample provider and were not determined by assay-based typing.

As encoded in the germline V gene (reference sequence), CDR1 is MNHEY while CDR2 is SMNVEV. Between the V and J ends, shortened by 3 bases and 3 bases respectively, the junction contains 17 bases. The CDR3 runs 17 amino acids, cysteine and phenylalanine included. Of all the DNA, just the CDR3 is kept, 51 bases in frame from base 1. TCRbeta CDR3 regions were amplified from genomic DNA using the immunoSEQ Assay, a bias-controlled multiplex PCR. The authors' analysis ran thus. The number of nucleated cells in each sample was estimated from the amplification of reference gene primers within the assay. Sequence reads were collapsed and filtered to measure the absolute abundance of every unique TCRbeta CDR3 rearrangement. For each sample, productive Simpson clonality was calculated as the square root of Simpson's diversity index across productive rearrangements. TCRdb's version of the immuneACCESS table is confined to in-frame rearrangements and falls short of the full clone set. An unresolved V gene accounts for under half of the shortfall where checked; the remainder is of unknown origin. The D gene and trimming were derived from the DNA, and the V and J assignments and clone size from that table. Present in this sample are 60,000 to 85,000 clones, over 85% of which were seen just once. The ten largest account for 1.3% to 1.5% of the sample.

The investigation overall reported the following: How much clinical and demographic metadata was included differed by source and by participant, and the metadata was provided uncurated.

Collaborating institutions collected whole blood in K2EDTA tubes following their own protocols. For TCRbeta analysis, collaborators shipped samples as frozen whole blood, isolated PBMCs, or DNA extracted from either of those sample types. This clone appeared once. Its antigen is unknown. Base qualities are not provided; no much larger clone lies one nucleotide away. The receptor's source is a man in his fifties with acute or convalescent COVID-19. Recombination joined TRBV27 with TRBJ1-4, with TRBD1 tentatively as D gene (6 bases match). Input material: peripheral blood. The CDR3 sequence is CASSFSRGIGSNEKLFF. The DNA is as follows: TGTGCCAGCAGTTTTAGCAGGGGTATTGGTTCTAATGAAAAACTGTTTTTT. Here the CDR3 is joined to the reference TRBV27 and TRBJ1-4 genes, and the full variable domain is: EAQVTQNPRYLITVTGKKLTVTCSQNMNHEYMSWYRQDPGLGLRQIYYSMNVEVTDKGDVPEGYKVSRKEKRNFPLILESPSPNQTSLYFCASSFSRGIGSNEKLFFGSGTQLSVL.